The T cell receptor (beta chain) under discussion was sequenced for a study of cytomegalovirus exposure and HLA in healthy donors. Whole-study findings and limits: A subsequent analysis found that TCR clusters from the first cohort also tended to co-occur in the approximately 130 validation repertoires, with about 93% of cluster scores above 0.

The donors were part of the validation cohort of 95 to 150 subjects. That cohort was separate from the first cohort, which comprised 666 subjects. This clone appeared once. Antigen unknown. Trimming took off 0 bases at V and 2 bases at J, with 7 bases between the two ends. Germline CDR1 and CDR2: LGHNA and YSLEER. The CDR3 is made up of 15 amino acids. Some clones are missing from TCRdb's copy, which holds only in-frame ones; the method was immunoSEQ multiplex PCR. The table has some 130,000 clones, just under 85% seen once. Material for sequencing was PBMCs. The chain recombines TRBV4-3 with TRBJ2-2, with D possibly being TRBD2 (5 bases). This clonotype was sampled from a man aged 25 to 40 in good health and CMV-seropositive. CDR3 amino acids: CASSQDGGNTGELFF. The CDR3 DNA reads TGCGCCAGCAGCCAAGACGGAGGTAACACCGGGGAGCTGTTTTTT.